Sequencing of this T cell receptor beta chain was carried out in a study of CXCR3-negative and CXCR3-positive naive CD8 T cells. Researchers prepared the TRB cDNA libraries using 5' RACE with UMI labels. TCRdb processed the 5' RACE reads again and assigns one entry to each CDR3 protein, with no DNA. Found here are 75,000 or so distinct CDR3 sequences; the top ten clones hold 1.5% to 2%. CDR1 SQVTM and CDR2 ANQGSEA come from the germline V gene. The CDR3 is 14 residues long. This TCR was sampled from a human donor in good health. Some clones in this sample may be carry-over from other donors' samples. The source material was naive CXCR3- CD8+ T cells from blood. Stated subset: CD45RO-CCR7+CD27+CD95- naive CD8+ T cells lacking CXCR3 (TNR3-). The chain has TRBV29-1 and TRBJ2-1; the D call from TCRdb, TRBD2, cannot be confirmed without DNA. CDR3 amino acids: CSVALAGVYNEQFF.